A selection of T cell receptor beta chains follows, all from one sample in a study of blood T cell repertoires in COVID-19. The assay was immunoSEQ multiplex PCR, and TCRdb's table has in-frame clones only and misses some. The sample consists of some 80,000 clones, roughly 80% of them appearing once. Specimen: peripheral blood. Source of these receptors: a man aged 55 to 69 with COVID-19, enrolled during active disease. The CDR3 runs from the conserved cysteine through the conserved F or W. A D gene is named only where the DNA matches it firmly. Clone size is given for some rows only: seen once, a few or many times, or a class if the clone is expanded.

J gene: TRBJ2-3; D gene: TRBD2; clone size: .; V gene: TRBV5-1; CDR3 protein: CASSLPGGIADTQYF; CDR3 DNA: TGCGCCAGCAGCTTGCCGGGAGGGATCGCAGATACGCAGTATTTT
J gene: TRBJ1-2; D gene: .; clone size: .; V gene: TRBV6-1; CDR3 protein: CASSDGGRYGYTF; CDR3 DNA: TGTGCCAGCAGTGACGGGGGAAGGTATGGCTACACCTTC
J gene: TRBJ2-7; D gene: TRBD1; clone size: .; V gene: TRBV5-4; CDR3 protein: CASSSRSTGNYEQYF; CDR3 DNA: TGTGCCAGCAGCTCCCGGTCGACAGGGAACTACGAGCAGTACTTC
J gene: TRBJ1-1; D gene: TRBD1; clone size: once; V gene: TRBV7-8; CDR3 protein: CASSSGGNTEAFF; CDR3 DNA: TGTGCCAGCAGCTCAGGGGGTAATACTGAAGCTTTCTTT
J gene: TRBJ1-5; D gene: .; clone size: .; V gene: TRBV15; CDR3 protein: CATSPGMDQPQHF; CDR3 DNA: TGTGCCACCAGCCCAGGTATGGATCAGCCCCAGCATTTT
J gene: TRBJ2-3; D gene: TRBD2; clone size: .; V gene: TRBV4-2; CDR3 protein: CASSQDGVAGATSTDTQYF; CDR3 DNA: TGTGCCAGCAGCCAAGATGGGGTAGCGGGGGCCACTAGCACAGATACGCAGTATTTT
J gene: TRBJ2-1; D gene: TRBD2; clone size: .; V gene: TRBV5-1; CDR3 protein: CASSLAPVAGNYNEQFF; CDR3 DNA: TGCGCCAGCAGCTTGGCCCCGGTAGCGGGCAACTACAATGAGCAGTTCTTC
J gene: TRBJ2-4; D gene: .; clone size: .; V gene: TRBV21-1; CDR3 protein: CASSKGRSHGRADKNIQYF; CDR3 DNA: TGTGCCAGCAGCAAAGGTAGATCCCACGGGAGGGCAGACAAAAACATTCAGTACTTC
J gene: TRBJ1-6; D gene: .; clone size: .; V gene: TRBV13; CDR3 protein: CASSYRGGKFNSPLHF; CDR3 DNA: TGTGCCAGCAGCTATAGAGGGGGAAAGTTTAATTCACCCCTCCACTTT
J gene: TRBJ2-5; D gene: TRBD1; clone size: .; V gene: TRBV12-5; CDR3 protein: CASALRGTGPEETQYF; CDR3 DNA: TGTGCTAGTGCCCTGAGAGGGACAGGACCTGAAGAGACCCAGTACTTC
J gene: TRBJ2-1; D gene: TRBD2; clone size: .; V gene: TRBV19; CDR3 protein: CAISSGSSYNEQFF; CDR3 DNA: TGTGCCATTTCTAGCGGGAGCTCCTACAATGAGCAGTTCTTC
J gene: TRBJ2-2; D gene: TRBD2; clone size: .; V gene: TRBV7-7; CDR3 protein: CASSAPPTSGGANTGELFF; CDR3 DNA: TGTGCTAGCAGCGCCCCCCCCACTAGCGGGGGGGCGAACACCGGGGAGCTGTTTTTT
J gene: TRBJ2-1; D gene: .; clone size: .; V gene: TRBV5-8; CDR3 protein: CASSLGLAGGSYNEQFF; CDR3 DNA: TGTGCCAGCAGCTTGGGGTTGGCTGGAGGTTCCTACAATGAGCAGTTCTTC
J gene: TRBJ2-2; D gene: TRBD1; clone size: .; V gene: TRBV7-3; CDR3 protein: CASSPGTGNTGELFF; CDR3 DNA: TGTGCCAGCAGCCCGGGGACAGGGAACACCGGGGAGCTGTTTTTT
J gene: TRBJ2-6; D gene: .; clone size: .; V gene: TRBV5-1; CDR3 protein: CASSLDPPGHLSGANVLTF; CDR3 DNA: TGCGCCAGCAGCTTGGACCCCCCGGGACACCTCTCTGGGGCCAACGTCCTGACTTTC
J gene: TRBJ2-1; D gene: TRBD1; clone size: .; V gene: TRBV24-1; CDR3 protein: CATSDGQGMEQFF; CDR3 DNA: TGTGCCACCAGTGATGGACAGGGAATGGAGCAGTTCTTC
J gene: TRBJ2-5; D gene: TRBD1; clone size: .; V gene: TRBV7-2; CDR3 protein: CASSLDGTGGQETQYF; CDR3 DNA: TGTGCCAGCAGCTTAGACGGGACAGGGGGCCAAGAGACCCAGTACTTC
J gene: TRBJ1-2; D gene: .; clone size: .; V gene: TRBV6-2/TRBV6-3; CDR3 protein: CASSRSYGYTF; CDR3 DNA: TGTGCCAGCAGTCGTAGTTATGGCTACACCTTC
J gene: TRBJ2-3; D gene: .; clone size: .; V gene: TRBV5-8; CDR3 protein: CASATRPTAGDTQYF; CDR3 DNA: TGTGCCAGCGCTACGAGGCCGACTGCCGGAGATACGCAGTATTTT
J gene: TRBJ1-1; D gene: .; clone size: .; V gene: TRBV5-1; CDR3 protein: CASRMTPGSGEAFF; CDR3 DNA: TGCGCCAGCAGAATGACCCCCGGAAGCGGTGAAGCTTTCTTT
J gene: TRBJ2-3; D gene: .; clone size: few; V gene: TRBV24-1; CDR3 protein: CATSDQRSDTQYF; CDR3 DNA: TGTGCCACCAGTGATCAGAGGTCAGATACGCAGTATTTT
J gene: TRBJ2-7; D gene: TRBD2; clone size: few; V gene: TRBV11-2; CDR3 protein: CASSRSGTSTYEQYF; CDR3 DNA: TGTGCCAGCAGTCGTTCCGGGACTAGTACCTACGAGCAGTACTTC
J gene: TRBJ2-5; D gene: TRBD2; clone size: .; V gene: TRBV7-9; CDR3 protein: CASTEATSGGVTQYF; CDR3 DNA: TGTGCCAGCACCGAAGCGACTAGCGGGGGCGTGACCCAGTACTTC
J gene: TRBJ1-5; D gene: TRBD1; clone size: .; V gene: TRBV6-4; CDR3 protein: CASSDGNRGGNQPQHF; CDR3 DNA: TGTGCCAGCAGTGACGGTAACAGGGGTGGCAATCAGCCCCAGCATTTT
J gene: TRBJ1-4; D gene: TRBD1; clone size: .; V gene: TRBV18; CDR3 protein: CASTRTGGEKLFF; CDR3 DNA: TGTGCCAGCACAAGGACAGGGGGAGAAAAACTGTTTTTT
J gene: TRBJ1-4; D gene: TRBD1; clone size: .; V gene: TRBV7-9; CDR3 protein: CASTPGTGVSNEKLFF; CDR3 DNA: TGTGCCAGCACCCCTGGGACAGGGGTTTCTAATGAAAAACTGTTTTTT
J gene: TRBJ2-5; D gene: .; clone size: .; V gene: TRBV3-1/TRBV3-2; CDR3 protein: CASSQTGTQQETQYF; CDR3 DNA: TGTGCCAGCAGCCAGACCGGGACACAGCAAGAGACCCAGTACTTC
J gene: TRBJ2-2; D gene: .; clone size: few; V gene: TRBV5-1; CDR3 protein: CASSLVPTLGTGELFF; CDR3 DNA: TGCGCCAGCAGCTTGGTTCCGACACTAGGGACCGGGGAGCTGTTTTTT
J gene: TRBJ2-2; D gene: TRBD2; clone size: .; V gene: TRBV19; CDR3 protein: CASRALEGRDTGELFF; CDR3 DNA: TGTGCCAGTAGGGCCTTAGAGGGGAGGGACACCGGGGAGCTGTTTTTT